This T cell receptor beta chain is drawn from a study of blood T cell repertoires in COVID-19. Study-level background: COVID-19 samples collected from the United States, Italy and Spain covered acute and convalescent phases. PBMCs, B-cell-depleted T cells, or T cells provided the cDNA or gDNA that made up the material.

Authors' processing steps: Reference gene primer amplification in the assay estimated nucleated cell counts. Only in-frame clones appear in the TCRdb table, and some are missing; sequencing was by immunoSEQ multiplex PCR. That table is the source of V, J and clone size, and D and trimming were worked out from the DNA. Of some 150,000 clones listed, 75% to 90% were seen once; the top ten hold approximately 2.8%. CDR3 length: 13 amino acids. CDR1 is SGDLS, CDR2 YYNGEE, per germline. With 3 bases removed from V and 4 bases from J, the gap between germline ends came to 7 bases. The chain employs TRBV9 and TRBJ2-2; D is undetermined. Sequencing was performed on peripheral blood. The sequence was obtained from a woman aged 55-69 years with active COVID-19. This CDR3 reads CASSGAFTGELFF. Here the CDR3 DNA reads TGTGCCAGCAGCGGGGCTTTCACCGGGGAGCTGTTTTTT.